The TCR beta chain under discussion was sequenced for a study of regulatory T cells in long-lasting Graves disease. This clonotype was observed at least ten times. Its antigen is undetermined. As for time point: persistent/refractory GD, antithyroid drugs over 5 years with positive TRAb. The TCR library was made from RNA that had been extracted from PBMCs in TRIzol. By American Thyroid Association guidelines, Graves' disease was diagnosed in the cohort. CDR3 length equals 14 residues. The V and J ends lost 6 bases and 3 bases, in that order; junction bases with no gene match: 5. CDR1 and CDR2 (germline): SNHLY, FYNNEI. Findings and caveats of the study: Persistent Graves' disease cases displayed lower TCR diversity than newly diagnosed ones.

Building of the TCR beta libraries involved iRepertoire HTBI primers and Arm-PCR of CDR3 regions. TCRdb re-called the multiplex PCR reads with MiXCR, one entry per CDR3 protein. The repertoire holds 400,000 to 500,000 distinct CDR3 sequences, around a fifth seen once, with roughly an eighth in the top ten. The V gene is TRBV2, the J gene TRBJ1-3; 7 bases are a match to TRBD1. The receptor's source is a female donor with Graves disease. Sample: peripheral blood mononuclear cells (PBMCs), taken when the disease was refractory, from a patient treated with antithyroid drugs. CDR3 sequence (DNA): TGTGCCAGCAGAGAGACAGGGCTTGGAAACACCATATATTTT. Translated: CASRETGLGNTIYF.